The clone carrying this TCR beta chain appeared a single time. Its target is unknown. This sample's time point: cycle 4 day 1 (C4D1), after more than 5 weeks of nivolumab. There was relapse after autologous stem cell transplantation in every patient, and there was variation in brentuximab vedotin exposure. Complete response, partial response or progressive disease was each patient's best response. Per the germline V gene, CDR1 is SGDLS and CDR2 is YYNGEE. The CDR3 sequence is 10 residues long. V gave up 5 bases and J gave up 7 bases, with 4 bases separating them. The record originates from a study of PD-1 blockade in classical Hodgkin lymphoma. Study observations and caveats: Excluded were patients who started nivolumab under 1 year after ASCT, a group that had lower diversity.

Clones were read by immunoSEQ multiplex PCR, and TCRdb kept only the in-frame ones, dropping some. The repertoire holds about 41,000 clones, with 65% to 70% as singletons. This material consisted of peripheral blood mononuclear cells (PBMCs), taken before the fourth cycle of nivolumab. The V and J genes are TRBV9 and TRBJ2-1; D not resolved. The receptor's source is a human donor with classical Hodgkin lymphoma. The CDR3 DNA sequence: TGTGCCAGCAGTGGTAATGAGCAGTTCTTC. Protein product: CASSGNEQFF.